These T cell receptor beta chains were read from a single sample in a study of PD-L1 blockade in urothelial cancer. Assay used: immunoSEQ multiplex PCR; TCRdb lists only in-frame clones, some missing. The sample yields tens of thousands of clones, roughly 80% seen once. The sample was PBMCs, taken around atezolizumab (anti-PD-L1) treatment. These receptors were obtained from a man aged 35 to 55 with urothelial cancer. CDR3s leave out the opening cysteine and the closing phenylalanine or tryptophan.

v_call	j_call	cdr3_aa
TRBV30	TRBJ1-1	AWSDSMNTEAF
TRBV2	TRBJ1-5	ASRGITGVNQPQH
TRBV5-1	TRBJ2-3	ASGKLAGGGATNTQY
TRBV6-6	TRBJ2-3	ASSSGGGRDTQY
TRBV5-1	TRBJ2-3	ASSLSGRLADTQY
TRBV30	TRBJ2-4	ACGQGSVQNIQY
TRBV20-1	TRBJ2-7	SGLADYEQY
TRBV6-5	TRBJ1-3	ASSLDRGPGNTIY
TRBV20-1	TRBJ2-7	SAYWYGEQY
TRBV15	TRBJ2-7	ATSRESGYEQY
TRBV7-8	TRBJ1-1	ASRVGGNTEAF
TRBV7-2	TRBJ2-5	ASSLYLREETQY
TRBV6-5	TRBJ1-1	ASIRTPGNTEAF
TRBV2	TRBJ2-1	ASSEGQGMAYNEQF
TRBV4-1	TRBJ1-2	ASSQVGGGYT
TRBV27	TRBJ1-2	ASSSGDKANYGYT
TRBV5-6	TRBJ1-5	ASSRQAGGNQPQH
TRBV5-1	TRBJ2-3	ASSLGVASDTQY
TRBV18	TRBJ2-5	ASSLDGATQY
TRBV7-9	TRBJ1-1	ASSRIIGTGAEGTEAF
TRBV15	TRBJ1-5	ATSREPGGNQPQH
TRBV4-1	TRBJ2-1	ASSQGTSGKSSYNEQF
TRBV6-6	TRBJ1-1	ASSYSEIGDTEAF
TRBV28	TRBJ1-1	ASSYLNLGTEAF
TRBV28	TRBJ2-1	ASMRGEEQF
TRBV7-8	TRBJ2-1	ASSLQREVPYNEQF
TRBV28	TRBJ1-2	ASKVRPYGYT
TRBV28	TRBJ2-3	ASSKGRGRAPDTQY
TRBV14	TRBJ1-3	ASSQDLEGNTIY
TRBV5-1	TRBJ2-3	ASMGLGRERTTSTDTQY
TRBV9	TRBJ1-2	ASSVEDRTYGYT
TRBV6-5	TRBJ1-1	ASKGDRTLNTEAF